The present TCR beta chain was sequenced within a study of blood T cell repertoires in COVID-19 (TCRdb year 2020). Notes on the research overall: Samples from collaborators originated in the United States, Italy and Spain and spanned both the acute and convalescent phases of COVID-19. Nearly every sample came with metadata listing a de-identified subject ID, COVID-19 status, age in years and sex. A freely available public database, intended as a resource for researchers studying the immune response to SARS-CoV-2, is where the repertoires were released. The material from the prospective study consisted of cDNA or gDNA derived from T cells, B-cell-depleted T cells, or PBMCs. Deeply sampled blood TCRbeta repertoires from subjects exposed to, actively infected with, or recovered from COVID-19 were included in the dataset. The samples were drawn from two sources: the first 160 participants of the ongoing ImmuneRACE study, and 1,000 to 1,500 subjects contributed by 6 global collaborators. Where available, HLA class I and class II types were obtained from metadata supplied by the sample provider rather than from assay-based typing. Overall results and qualifications from the work: Clinical and demographic metadata were provided uncurated, with the amount varying by source and participant.

At one collaborating source in Seattle, patients were enrolled during active infection and were followed longitudinally through the course of disease. Each collaborating institution followed its own protocols to collect whole blood in K2EDTA tubes. For TCRbeta analysis, collaborators shipped samples as frozen whole blood, isolated PBMCs, or DNA extracted from either of those sample types. The CDR3 goes from the cysteine to the phenylalanine over 15 residues. Here the CDR3 DNA is all that survives: 45 bases in frame from base 1. The germline V gene sets CDR1 to MNHNS and CDR2 to SASEGT. TCRbeta CDR3 regions were amplified from genomic DNA using the immunoSEQ Assay, a bias-controlled multiplex PCR. The paper's data handling went like this. The number of nucleated cells in each sample was estimated from the amplification of reference gene primers within the assay. To quantify the absolute abundance of each unique TCRbeta CDR3 rearrangement, sequence reads were collapsed and filtered. For each sample, productive Simpson clonality was calculated as the square root of Simpson's diversity index over productive rearrangements. Imported from immuneACCESS, the table was reduced by TCRdb to in-frame sequences with V and J called. These copies leave out some clones; in studies compared against another copy, an unresolved V gene accounts for under half, and the cause of the remainder is not known. V and J calls and clone size follow that table, whereas D and trimming were derived from the DNA. This sample holds 190,000 or so clones; about 81% were observed only once. Of the sample, 12% falls within the top ten clones.

As regards this clone: Its specific antigen is unknown. Its ends do not fully match the called genes, so a read error is possible.

The origin of this receptor is a woman of 80 years or more with COVID-19, enrolled during active disease. The sequence links TRBV6-1 to TRBJ2-7; TRBD2 is a possible D gene, resting on 5 matching bases. Sequenced: peripheral blood. CDR3 protein: CASNEMGGGSYEQYF. The bases read TGTGCCAGCAATGAAATGGGCGGTGGGAGCTACGAGCAGTACTTC.